One sample yielded the 27 T cell receptor beta chains listed below, sequenced in a study of T cells in Graves' hyperthyroidism and ophthalmopathy (dated by TCRdb to the late 2010s). Receptor amplification or capture employed multiplex PCR. The run used an Illumina HiSeq 2000. Amplification of TCR beta CDR3 regions was carried out from RNA transcripts. A first-round RT-PCR of the TCR CDR3 used the HTBI primer set with the Qiagen OneStep RT-PCR kit. TCRdb reprocessing: public reads trimmed at Q25 with fastp, clones called with MiXCR, in-frame beta chains kept. Rows matching on CDR3 protein sequence are summarized as one entry with the most common DNA and genes. The sample records 380,000 or so distinct CDR3 sequences, approximately 19% of which are singletons. Of the sample, approximately 4% falls within the top ten clones. Material: blood. These receptors came from a woman aged 18-29 years with Graves' hyperthyroidism.

This clonotype was detected only a few times. J is TRBJ2-5 and V is TRBV6-5, with 7 bases aligning to TRBD2. The CDR3 has 12 residues. CDR1 MNHEY and CDR2 SVGAGI come from the germline V gene. The junction had 7 bases not matched to a gene; V was cut back by 8 bases and J by 7 bases. The CDR3 sequence is CASGTTQGTQYF. Here the CDR3 DNA reads TGTGCCAGCGGGACTACCCAGGGGACCCAGTACTTC.

This clonotype has a count of ten or more. The rearrangement links TRBV20-1 to TRBJ1-5; 8 positions agree with TRBD1. There are 14 residues in the CDR3. CDR1 and CDR2 (germline): DFQATT, SNEGSKA (reference sequence). J lost 5 bases, V lost 6 bases, and 9 bases had no gene match. CDR3 sequence (DNA): TGCAGTGCCCCCGCGGCAGGGGGCTATCAGCCCCAGCATTTT. Protein: CSAPAAGGYQPQHF.

This clonotype was counted ten times or more. The J gene is TRBJ1-5, the V gene TRBV6-5, with 8 bases aligning to TRBD1. Germline assignment: CDR1 MNHEY and CDR2 SVGAGI. The CDR3 is 15 residues long. Germline trimming cut 4 bases from V and 4 bases from J; bases unmatched to any gene: 6. CDR3 DNA: TGTGCCAGCAGTTTCGGACAGGGAAGTAATCAGCCCCAGCATTTT. Residues: CASSFGQGSNQPQHF.

This clonotype came up many times. The V call is TRBV6-1, the J call TRBJ1-2; unclear D gene. Germline CDR1 MNHNS, CDR2 SASEGT. V dropped 7 bases and J dropped 4 bases, with 10 bases sitting between them. The CDR3 has 12 amino acids. The CDR3 spells CASTAAGYGYTF. For the CDR3, the DNA is TGTGCCAGCACTGCCGCGGGCTATGGCTACACCTTC.

This clonotype came up many times. The CDR3 spells CASSGGEAQPQHF. The CDR3 DNA reads TGTGCCAGCAGTGGAGGTGAAGCTCAGCCCCAGCATTTT. The chain combines TRBV25-1 with TRBJ1-5; D gene ambiguous. Germline lookup yields CDR1 MGHDK and CDR2 SYGVNS. This CDR3 spans 13 amino acids. Deletions cut 4 bases from V and 6 bases from J, with 10 bases between.

This clonotype was counted at least ten times. The chain is built from TRBV4-1 and TRBJ2-6; 10 bases line up with TRBD1. The length of the CDR3 is 17 residues. Germline CDR1 is MGHRA and CDR2 is YSYEKL. V lost 4 bases, J lost 3 bases, and 6 bases stayed unmatched. CDR3 in amino acids: CASSPRQGADGANVLTF. CDR3 sequence (DNA): TGCGCCAGCAGCCCCAGACAGGGGGCGGATGGGGCCAACGTCCTGACTTTC.

This sequence joins TRBV24-1 and TRBJ2-7, with 7 bases identical to TRBD1. Losses at the gene ends were 3 bases for V and 4 bases for J; bases not matched to a gene: 8. The CDR3 sequence is 15 residues long. CDR1 and CDR2 (germline): KGHDR, SFDVKD. The CDR3 protein is CATSDTRQGAYEQYF. CDR3 DNA: TGTGCCACCAGTGATACCCGACAGGGAGCTTACGAGCAGTACTTC.

The chain carries TRBV6-1 and TRBJ2-7; 8 positions agree with TRBD2. After removal of 4 bases from V and 3 bases from J, the junction contained 2 bases not matched to a gene. The germline V gene has CDR1 MNHNS and CDR2 SASEGT. The length of the CDR3 is 13 residues. The CDR3, as DNA: TGTGCCAGCAGTGTCACTAGCGGCTACGAGCAGTACTTC. Protein product: CASSVTSGYEQYF.

This clonotype has only a few counts. This chain links TRBV15 with TRBJ1-1; D remains ambiguous. The CDR3 loop spans 12 amino acids. V dropped 4 bases and J dropped 8 bases, with 11 bases sitting between them. The V gene's germline CDR1 is LNHNV and CDR2 YYDKDF (reference sequence). CDR3 DNA: TGTGCCACCAGCATGAGGGCAGGAGAAGCTTTCTTT. Its protein is CATSMRAGEAFF.

This clonotype was recorded at least ten times. This chain connects TRBV2 to TRBJ2-7; 7 positions match TRBD1. J lost 2 bases, V lost 2 bases, and 12 bases had no gene match. CDR1 is SNHLY, CDR2 FYNNEI, per germline. The length of the CDR3 is 17 residues. The CDR3 sequence is CASSEPTHWDSTYEQYF. The CDR3 DNA sequence: TGTGCCAGCAGTGAACCAACCCACTGGGACAGTACCTACGAGCAGTACTTC.

This clonotype was recorded at least ten times. This rearrangement joins TRBV6-1 to TRBJ2-7; D may be TRBD1 or TRBD2 (6 bases each). Germline CDR1 MNHNS, CDR2 SASEGT. The CDR3 length is 14 residues. V lost 8 bases to trimming and J lost 4 bases, with 18 bases between them. The CDR3 coding sequence is TGTGCCAGCGCCGCGTGGGGGGCTGGATACGAGCAGTACTTC. As protein: CASAAWGAGYEQYF.

There are a few counts of this clonotype. V gene TRBV30 combines with J gene TRBJ1-6; 10 positions match TRBD1. CDR1 GTSNPN and CDR2 SVGIG come from the germline V gene (reference sequence). The CDR3 is 13 amino acids. The V gene end was trimmed by 3 bases and the J gene end by 12 bases; junction bases not matched to a gene: 5. Here the CDR3 DNA reads TGTGCCTGGAGCCATGGACAGGGGGTACCCCTCCACTTT. Translated, it gives CAWSHGQGVPLHF.

The V call is TRBV6-5, the J call TRBJ2-1; 13 bases line up with TRBD2. There are 17 residues in the CDR3. V lost 4 bases and J lost 10; bases outside the gene matches: 13. Germline V gene lookup returns CDR1 MNHEY and CDR2 SVGAGI. The CDR3 nucleotides are TGTGCCAGCAGTTCCTGGACTAGCGGGGGCCTAACGGGGGAGCAGTTCTTC. It is translated as CASSSWTSGGLTGEQFF.

This clonotype was counted many times. The rearrangement uses TRBV25-1 and TRBJ2-2, with D possibly called TRBD1 or TRBD2 (5 bases each). V was shortened by 1 base and J by 4 bases, with 16 bases between the two germline ends. The germline V gene encodes CDR1 MGHDK and CDR2 SYGVNS. The CDR3 consists of 17 residues. CDR3 protein: CASSEWGKGGGTGELFF. The CDR3 DNA sequence: TGTGCCAGCAGTGAATGGGGGAAGGGTGGTGGCACCGGGGAGCTGTTTTTT.

This clonotype was picked up many times. The rearrangement joins TRBV18 to TRBJ2-5; no clear D. Germline-derived CDR1 and CDR2 are KGHSH and LQKENI. Trimming left V 3 bases short and J 7 bases short, with 12 bases between. The CDR3 is 13 residues long. The CDR3 bases are TGTGCCAGCTCACCCGCCCCGGTTGGGACCCAGTACTTC. Translated, it gives CASSPAPVGTQYF. The full variable domain, its missing parts supplied by reference TRBV18 and TRBJ2-5, is NAGVMQNPRHLVRRRGQEARLRCSPMKGHSHVYWYRQLPEEGLKFMVYLQKENIIDESGMPKERFSAEFPKEGPSILRIQQVVRGDSAAYFCASSPAPVGTQYFGPGTRLLVL.

This clonotype was picked up many times. A much larger clone lies one base from this, so it may be a read error. The chain employs TRBV6-5 and TRBJ1-1; the D gene is possibly TRBD1 (5 bases). Germline V CDR1 and CDR2: MNHEY, SVGAGI. CDR3 length: 15 amino acids. CDR3 residues: CVSINGPGRNTEAFF. CDR3 DNA: TGTGTCAGCATTAACGGGCCAGGGAGGAACACTGAAGCTTTCTTT.

This clonotype was counted ten times or more. V gene TRBV2 combines with J gene TRBJ1-2; TRBD1 matches 7 bases. This CDR3 spans 16 amino acids. CDR1 SNHLY and CDR2 FYNNEI come from the germline V gene. With V trimmed by 6 bases and J by 1 base, 11 bases remained unmatched. CDR3 coding DNA: TGTGCCAGCAGGGCCTACAGGGGCCCTTTTAACTATGGCTACACCTTC. It specifies CASRAYRGPFNYGYTF.

This clonotype was counted many times. This sequence joins TRBV20-1 and TRBJ2-2, with TRBD1 matching over 10 bases. CDR1 is DFQATT and CDR2 is SNEGSKA in the germline V gene (reference sequence). The CDR3 covers 14 residues. J was trimmed by 6 bases and V by 3 bases; bases with no gene match: 4. The CDR3 region is CSARRQGAAGELFF. CDR3 DNA sequence: TGCAGTGCTAGGAGACAGGGGGCCGCCGGGGAGCTGTTTTTT.

This clonotype was recorded many times. CDR3 in DNA: TGTGCCAGCAGCTTGGGACAGGTGCCCAGGCCCCAGCATTTT. Translated: CASSLGQVPRPQHF. The chain has TRBV7-9 and TRBJ1-5, with 8 bases aligning to TRBD1. Germline assignment: CDR1 SEHNR and CDR2 FQNEAQ (reference sequence). Trimming removed 3 bases from V and 9 bases from J; junction bases left unmatched: 7. The CDR3 has 14 residues.

This chain connects TRBV12-3 or TRBV12-4 to TRBJ1-1; D not certain. V lost 2 bases and J 6 bases, leaving 10 bases between the germline ends. This CDR3 contains 13 residues. Here the CDR3 reads CASSLPTKAEAFF. The CDR3 DNA is TGTGCCAGCAGTTTACCCACAAAGGCTGAAGCTTTCTTT.

The chain uses TRBV6-2 or TRBV6-3 and TRBJ1-5, with TRBD1 matching over 8 bases. The CDR3 consists of 19 residues. V trimming: 0 bases; J trimming: 6 bases; junction bases outside the gene matches: 16. Per the germline V gene, CDR1 is MNHEY and CDR2 is SVGEGT. The CDR3 DNA follows: TGTGCCAGCAGTTACTCGCCTTCTAAAGGACAGGGAAGGGGTCAGCCCCAGCATTTT. Its translation: CASSYSPSKGQGRGQPQHF.

This clonotype was counted a few times. J is TRBJ1-1 and V is TRBV5-4, with D maybe TRBD1 (6 bases). Germline V gene lookup returns CDR1 SGHNT and CDR2 YYREEE (reference sequence). The CDR3 length is 16 residues. V gave up 0 bases and J gave up 5 bases, with 17 bases separating them. The CDR3 here is CASSLAPGARRTEAFF. The CDR3 DNA reads as TGTGCCAGCAGCTTGGCGCCAGGGGCCCGGAGGACTGAAGCTTTCTTT.

This clonotype has just one count. The chain has TRBV7-2 and TRBJ2-7; TRBD1 might be the D (7 bases). Per the germline V gene, CDR1 is SGHTA and CDR2 is FQGNSA. The V end lost 3 bases, the J end lost 3 bases, and 12 bases lay between the germline ends. The CDR3 spans 14 residues. The CDR3 spells CASSFRQGGYEQYF. The CDR3 DNA follows: TGTGCCAGCAGCTTTAGGCAGGGGGGCTACGAGCAGTACTTC.

The chain is built from TRBV7-2 and TRBJ2-7; D may match TRBD1 or TRBD2 (7 bases each). Between the trimmed V and J ends, which lost 5 bases and 6 bases, there was a span of 17 bases. CDR3 length: 14 residues. The germline V gene encodes CDR1 SGHTA and CDR2 FQGNSA. The CDR3 is CASSTATGEGEQYF. CDR3 nucleotide sequence: TGTGCCAGCAGCACGGCCACAGGGGAGGGCGAGCAGTACTTC.

V usage is TRBV6-1 and J usage is TRBJ1-1, with D possibly being TRBD1 (5 bases). Germline V CDR1 and CDR2: MNHNS, SASEGT. V was cut by 10 bases and J by 7 bases, with 19 bases left in between. CDR3 length: 13 residues. DNA of the CDR3: TGTGCCAACCTGGGGGGGGAAGACTATGAAGCTTTCTTT. This sequence encodes CANLGGEDYEAFF.

This clonotype has a count of ten or more. The gene calls are TRBV12-3 or TRBV12-4 and TRBJ1-5, with D possibly being TRBD1 (5 bases). Deletions cut 5 bases from V and 4 bases from J, with 15 bases between. The CDR3 is 15 amino acids. The CDR3 DNA follows: TGTGCCAGCAGTCCCTTGCGGGGCCGGAATCAGCCCCAGCATTTT. Amino acid sequence: CASSPLRGRNQPQHF.

This clonotype occurred many times. V and J are TRBV2 and TRBJ1-2; D uncertain. The germline V and J ends were trimmed by 2 bases and 7 bases, with 8 bases remaining between them. This CDR3 has 12 residues. CDR1 and CDR2 from the germline V gene are SNHLY and FYNNEI. The CDR3 region is CASSESWVGYTF. The CDR3 bases are TGTGCCAGCAGTGAATCGTGGGTTGGCTACACCTTC.